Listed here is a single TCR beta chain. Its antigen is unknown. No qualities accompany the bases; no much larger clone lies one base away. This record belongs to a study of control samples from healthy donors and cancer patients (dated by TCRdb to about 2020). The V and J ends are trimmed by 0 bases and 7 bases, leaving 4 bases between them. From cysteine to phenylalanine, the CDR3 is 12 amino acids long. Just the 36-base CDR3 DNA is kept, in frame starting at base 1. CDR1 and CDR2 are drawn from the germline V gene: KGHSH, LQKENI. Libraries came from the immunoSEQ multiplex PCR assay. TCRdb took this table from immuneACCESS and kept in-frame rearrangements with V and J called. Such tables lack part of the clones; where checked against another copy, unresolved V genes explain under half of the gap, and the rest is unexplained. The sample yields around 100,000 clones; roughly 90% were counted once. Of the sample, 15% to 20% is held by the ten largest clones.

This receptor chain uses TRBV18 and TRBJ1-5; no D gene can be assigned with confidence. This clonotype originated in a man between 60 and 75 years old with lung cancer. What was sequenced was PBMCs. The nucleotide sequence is TGTGCCAGCTCACCACCCTCACAGCCCCAGCATTTT. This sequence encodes CASSPPSQPQHF.